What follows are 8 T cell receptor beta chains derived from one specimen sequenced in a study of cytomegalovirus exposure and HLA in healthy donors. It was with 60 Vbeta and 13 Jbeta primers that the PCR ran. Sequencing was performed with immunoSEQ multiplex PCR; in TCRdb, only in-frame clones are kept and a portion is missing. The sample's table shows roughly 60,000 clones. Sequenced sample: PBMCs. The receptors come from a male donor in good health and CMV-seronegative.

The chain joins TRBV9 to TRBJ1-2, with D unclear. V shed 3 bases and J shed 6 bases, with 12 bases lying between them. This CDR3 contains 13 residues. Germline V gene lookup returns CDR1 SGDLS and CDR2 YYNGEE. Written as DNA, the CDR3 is TGTGCCAGCAGCGGTGGGGAGTGGGATGGCTACACCTTC. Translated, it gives CASSGGEWDGYTF.

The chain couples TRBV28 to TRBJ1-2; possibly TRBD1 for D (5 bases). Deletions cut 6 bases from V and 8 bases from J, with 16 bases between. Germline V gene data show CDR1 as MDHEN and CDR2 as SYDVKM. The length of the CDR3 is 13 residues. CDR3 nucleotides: TGTGCCAGCAGGGGGCCCCAGGGAGGCGGCTACACCTTC. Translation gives CASRGPQGGGYTF.

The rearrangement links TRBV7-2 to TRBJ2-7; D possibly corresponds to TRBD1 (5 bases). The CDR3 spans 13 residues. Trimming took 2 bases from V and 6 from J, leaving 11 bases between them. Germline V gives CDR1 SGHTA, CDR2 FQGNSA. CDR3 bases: TGTGCCAGCAGCTTATCCGTTGGGGCCGAGCAGTACTTC. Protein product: CASSLSVGAEQYF. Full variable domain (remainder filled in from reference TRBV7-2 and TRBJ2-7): GAGVSQSPSNKVTEKGKDVELRCDPISGHTALYWYRQSLGQGLEFLIYFQGNSAPDKSGLPSDRFSAERTGGSVSTLTIQRTQQEDSAVYLCASSLSVGAEQYFGPGTRLTVT.

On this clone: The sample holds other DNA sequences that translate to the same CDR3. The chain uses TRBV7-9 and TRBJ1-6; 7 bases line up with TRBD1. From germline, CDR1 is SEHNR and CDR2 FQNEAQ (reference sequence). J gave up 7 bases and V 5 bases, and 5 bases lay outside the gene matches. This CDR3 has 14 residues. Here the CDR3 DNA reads TGTGCCAGCAGCCGCGGGACAGCCAATTCACCCCTCCACTTT. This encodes CASSRGTANSPLHF. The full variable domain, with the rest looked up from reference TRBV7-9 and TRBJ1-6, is DTGVSQNPRHKITKRGQNVTFRCDPISEHNRLYWYRQTLGQGPEFLTYFQNEAQLEKSRLLSDRFSAERPKGSFSTLEIQRTEQGDSAMYLCASSRGTANSPLHFGNGTRLTVT.

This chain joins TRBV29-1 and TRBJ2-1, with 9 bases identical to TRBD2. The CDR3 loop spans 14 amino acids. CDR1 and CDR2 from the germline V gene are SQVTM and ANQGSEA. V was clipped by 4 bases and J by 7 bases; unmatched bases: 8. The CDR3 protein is CSVAGGRAGNEQFF. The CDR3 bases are TGCAGCGTTGCGGGCGGGAGGGCTGGAAATGAGCAGTTCTTC.

Written as DNA, the CDR3 is TGTGCCAGCAGCGGGATACTGAATTCACCCCTCCACTTT. Its protein is CASSGILNSPLHF. V usage is TRBV6-5 and J usage is TRBJ1-6; D is ambiguous. Germline CDR1 and CDR2: MNHEY and SVGAGI. The CDR3 contains 13 residues. Trimming shortened V by 6 bases and J by 7 bases, and 10 bases separated the two germline ends.

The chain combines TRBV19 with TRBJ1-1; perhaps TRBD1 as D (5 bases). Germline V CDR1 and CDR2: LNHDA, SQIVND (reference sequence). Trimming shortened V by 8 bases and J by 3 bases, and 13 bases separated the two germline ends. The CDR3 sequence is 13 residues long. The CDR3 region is CASSPGGYTEAFF. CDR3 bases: TGTGCCAGTTCCCCCGGGGGGTACACTGAAGCTTTCTTT.

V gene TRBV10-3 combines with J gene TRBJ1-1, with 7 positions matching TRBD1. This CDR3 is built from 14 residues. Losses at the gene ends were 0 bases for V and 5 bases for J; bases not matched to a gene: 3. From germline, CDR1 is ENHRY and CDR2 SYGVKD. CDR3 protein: CAISESAGGTEAFF. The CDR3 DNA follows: TGTGCCATCAGTGAGTCCGCAGGGGGAACTGAAGCTTTCTTT.